The following is a T cell receptor (beta chain) sequence with its context. No antigen is known for it. Qualities for individual bases were not recorded, and no much larger clone is one base off. Using the deep immunoSEQ assay, multiplex PCR amplified TCR CDR3 regions from genomic DNA. For each cell subset, the extracted genomic DNA was distributed evenly across all wells of several immunoSEQ 96-well plates, and each plate served as one replicate. For sorted subsets, each replicate PCR was loaded with 200 ng genomic DNA, equivalent to roughly 30,000 T cell genomes. The purified libraries were quantified using a Qubit 3.0 fluorometer, sized with a Bioanalyzer 2100, and then quantified again using the KAPA Library Quantification kit. A separate single-read 150-cycle Illumina NextSeq 550 flow cell was used to sequence each immunoSEQ 96-well plate. Per the source publication's procedure: Because only junctional sequences without quality scores were contained in the immunoSEQ output, filtering matching that applied to full-length reads could not be performed. To assign V/J genes and CDR3, sequences were annotated against IMGT germline references using PyIR, a Python wrapper for IgBLAST v1.9. Reads with weak V/J assignments (E-value above 1e-6), missing CDR3, stop codons, out-of-frame junctions, or ambiguous translated residues were removed. A V3J clonotype was defined by an identical inferred V gene, J gene, and CDR3 amino acid sequence. To compute the percentage overlap between repertoires, the number of shared unique clonotypes was divided by the size of the smaller repertoire. Richness of each repertoire was evaluated using RTK rarefaction, the Chao1 estimator, and Recon v2.1 estimates of unobserved clonotypes. Generation probabilities were computed with OLGA for all TCRbeta clonotypes obtained by the gDNA method from a few donors. Here the immuneACCESS table is served through TCRdb, limited to in-frame sequences with V and J called. Missing clones are a known gap in these copies; in checked studies unresolved V genes cover under half, and the rest lacks a known reason. The D gene and trimming were derived from the DNA, and the V and J assignments and clone size from that table. This sample lists about 1,800,000 clones; about 95% were detected once. 1.2% of the sample lies in the top ten.

CD8 naive samples were obtained by positive selection for CCR7 among CD45RO-negative cells, yielding a CD45RA+CCR7+ population from which TemRA cells were excluded. Donors were healthy HIV-negative adults with no recently reported acute infections or vaccinations. Every donor was a Caucasian adult residing in Nashville, Tennessee, USA. Blood was obtained by leukapheresis, after which PBMCs were separated by Ficoll-Histopaque density gradient centrifugation and cryopreserved in liquid nitrogen vapor phase. Analytical flow cytometry was used to check the purity and quantity of each magnetically sorted T cell population. Each sorted fraction had its genomic DNA isolated and then quantified by UV absorbance on a Nanodrop 2000c. These data come from a study of shared clonotypes between healthy human individuals (dated by TCRdb to about 2020). For context, the study as a whole: Three men and two women, aged 18 to 49 years, made up the cohort. For each donor, CD4 naive and CD4 memory were each given three plates, CD8 naive was given two plates, and CD8 memory was given one plate. Blood TCR repertoires of several healthy adults were deeply sequenced to estimate repertoire size and the extent of clonotype sharing between individuals. Libraries were prepared and TCR repertoires were sequenced by different laboratories using diverse techniques, in order to increase sequencing depth and limit assay-specific biases. Per donor, leukapheresis produced somewhere between about 0.94 and 10 billion PBMCs. General conclusions and limits of the study: Only blood was sampled, and tissue TCR repertoires likely differ from those in blood. About 4.5% of naive CD4, 3% to 3.5% of naive CD8, roughly 2.5% of memory CD4, and around 0.42% of memory CD8 clonotypes were shared across several donors. Naive subsets generally had larger estimated clonotype richness than memory subsets. Because the study included only a small number of donors, the genetic and exposure-history diversity represented was limited. Compared with non-shared clonotypes, clonotypes shared by all four sorted-subset donors had higher generation probabilities. Pairwise subsampling indicated that sequencing depth was expected to affect the degree of clonotype sharing among donors. Incomplete sequencing was indicated by rarefaction of sorted-subset datasets, despite the large sequencing depth.

CDR1 and CDR2 are drawn from the germline V gene (reference sequence): MNHEY, SMNVEV. Measured from the cysteine to the phenylalanine, the CDR3 is 15 residues long. Only CDR3 DNA remains: 45 bases, in frame from the first base. A distance of 16 bases separates the germline ends of V and J, which lose 0 bases and 8 bases respectively. The sequencing input was naive CD8+ T cells sorted from blood. The cell subset or site label, read with the paper, signifies: CD45RA+CCR7+. The clonotype comes from a man aged 18 to 35 in good health. The chain uses TRBV27 and TRBJ1-2, with a tentative D gene TRBD1 over 5 matching bases. The sequenced DNA is TGTGCCAGCAGTTTATCCCGGGGGACGGTTTGGGGCTACACCTTC. It translates as CASSLSRGTVWGYTF.